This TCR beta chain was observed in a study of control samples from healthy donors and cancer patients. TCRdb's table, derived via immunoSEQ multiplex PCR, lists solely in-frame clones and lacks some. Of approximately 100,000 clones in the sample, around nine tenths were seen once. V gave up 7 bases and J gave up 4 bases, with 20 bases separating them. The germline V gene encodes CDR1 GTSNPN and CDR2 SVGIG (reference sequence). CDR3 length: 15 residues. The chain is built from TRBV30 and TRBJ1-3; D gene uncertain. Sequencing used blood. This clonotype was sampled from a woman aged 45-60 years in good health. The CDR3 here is CALTGPAGLGNTIYF. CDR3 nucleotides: TGTGCCTTGACCGGGCCAGCAGGTTTGGGAAACACCATATATTTT.